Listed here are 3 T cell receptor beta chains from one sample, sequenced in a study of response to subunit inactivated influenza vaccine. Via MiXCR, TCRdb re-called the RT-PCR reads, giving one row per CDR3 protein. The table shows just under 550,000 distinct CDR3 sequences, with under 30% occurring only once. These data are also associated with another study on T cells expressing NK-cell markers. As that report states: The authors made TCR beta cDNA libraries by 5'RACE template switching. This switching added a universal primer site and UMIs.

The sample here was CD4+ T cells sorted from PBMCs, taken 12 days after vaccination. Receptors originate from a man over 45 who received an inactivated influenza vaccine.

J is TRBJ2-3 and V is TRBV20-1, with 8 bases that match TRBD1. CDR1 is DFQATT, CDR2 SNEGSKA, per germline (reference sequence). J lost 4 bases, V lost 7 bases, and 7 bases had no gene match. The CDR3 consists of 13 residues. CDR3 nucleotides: TGCAGTGTCCGACAGGGGAGACCAGATACGCAGTATTTT. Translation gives CSVRQGRPDTQYF.

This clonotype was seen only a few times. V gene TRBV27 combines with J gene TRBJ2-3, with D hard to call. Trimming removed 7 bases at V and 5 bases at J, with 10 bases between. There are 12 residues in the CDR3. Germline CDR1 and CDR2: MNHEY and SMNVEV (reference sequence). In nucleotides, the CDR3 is TGTGCCAGCAAAGTGCCCGGAGATACGCAGTATTTT. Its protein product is CASKVPGDTQYF.

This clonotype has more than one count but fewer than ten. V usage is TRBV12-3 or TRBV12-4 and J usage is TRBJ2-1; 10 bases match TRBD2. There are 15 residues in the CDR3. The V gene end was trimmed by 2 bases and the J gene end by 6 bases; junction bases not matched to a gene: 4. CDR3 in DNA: TGTGCCAGCAGTTTAATGGGACTAGCGACCAATGAGCAGTTCTTC. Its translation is CASSLMGLATNEQFF.